The clone carrying this T cell receptor (beta chain) was picked up many times. This sample is drawn from a study of human T cells and chemical hapten exposure. The CDR3 spans 14 residues. Germline V gene lookup returns CDR1 SQVTM and CDR2 ANQGSEA. Trimming left V 6 bases short and J 1 base short, with 13 bases between. The study used a library that attached unique molecular identifiers to individual cDNA molecules. A single record per CDR3 protein comes from TCRdb applying MiXCR to the RACE reads. The table lists 82,000 or so distinct CDR3 sequences, roughly 13% of them singletons. Sample time point: patch test 3, about 24 weeks after DPC sensitization. Documented treatment: therapeutic diphenylcyclopropenone sensitization with weekly scalp DPC.

The sequence came from a woman between 50 and 59 years old with alopecia areata. Some clones in this sample may be carry-over from other donors' samples. Sequencing was performed on whole blood, taken in connection with sensitization to the hapten diphenylcyclopropenone (DPC). The rearrangement links TRBV29-1 to TRBJ2-1, with D tentatively TRBD2 (6 bases). The DNA for the CDR3 is TGCAGCGTCCCGACTAGTTTGTCCTACAATGAGCAGTTCTTC. This gives the protein CSVPTSLSYNEQFF.